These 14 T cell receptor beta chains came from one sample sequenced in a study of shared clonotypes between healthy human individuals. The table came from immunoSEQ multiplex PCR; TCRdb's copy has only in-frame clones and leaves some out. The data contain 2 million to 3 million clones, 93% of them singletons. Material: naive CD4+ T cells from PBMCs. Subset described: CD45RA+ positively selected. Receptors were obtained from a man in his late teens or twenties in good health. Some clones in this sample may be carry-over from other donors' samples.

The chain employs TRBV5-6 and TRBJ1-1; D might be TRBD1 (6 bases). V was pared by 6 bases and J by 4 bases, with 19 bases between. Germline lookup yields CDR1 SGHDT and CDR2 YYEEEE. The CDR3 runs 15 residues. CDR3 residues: CASTRGLGAGTEAFF. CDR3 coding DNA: TGTGCCAGCACCCGTGGTTTGGGGGCGGGCACTGAAGCTTTCTTT.

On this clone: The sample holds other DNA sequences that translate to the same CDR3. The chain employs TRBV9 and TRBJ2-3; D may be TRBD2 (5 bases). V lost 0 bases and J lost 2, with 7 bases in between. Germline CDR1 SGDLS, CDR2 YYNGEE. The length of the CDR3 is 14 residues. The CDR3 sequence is CASSVVDSTDTQYF. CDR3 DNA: TGTGCCAGCAGCGTAGTGGACTCCACAGATACGCAGTATTTT. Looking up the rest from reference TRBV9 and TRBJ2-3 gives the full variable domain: DSGVTQTPKHLITATGQRVTLRCSPRSGDLSVYWYQQSLDQGLQFLIQYYNGEERAKGNILERFSAQQFPDLHSELNLSSLELGDSALYFCASSVVDSTDTQYFGPGTRLTVL.

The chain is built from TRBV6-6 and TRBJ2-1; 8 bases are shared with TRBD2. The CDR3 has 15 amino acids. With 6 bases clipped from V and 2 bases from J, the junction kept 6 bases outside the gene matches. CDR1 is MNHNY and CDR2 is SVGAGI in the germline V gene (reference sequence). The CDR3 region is CASSQLAATYNEQFF. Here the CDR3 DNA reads TGTGCCAGCAGCCAACTAGCGGCAACCTACAATGAGCAGTTCTTC.

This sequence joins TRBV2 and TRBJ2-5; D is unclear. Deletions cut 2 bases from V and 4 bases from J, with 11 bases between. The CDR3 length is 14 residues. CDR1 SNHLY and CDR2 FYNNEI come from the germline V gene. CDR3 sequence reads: CASSEIGPGETQYF. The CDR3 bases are TGTGCCAGCAGTGAAATTGGACCCGGAGAGACCCAGTACTTC.

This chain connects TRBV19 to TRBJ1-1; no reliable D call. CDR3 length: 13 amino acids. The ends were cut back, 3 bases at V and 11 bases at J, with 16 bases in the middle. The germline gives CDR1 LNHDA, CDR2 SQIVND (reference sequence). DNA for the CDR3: TGTGCCAGTAGTATCTCCCGGCCCCGTGGGGCTTTCTTT. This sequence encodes CASSISRPRGAFF. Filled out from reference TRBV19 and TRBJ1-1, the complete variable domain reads DGGITQSPKYLFRKEGQNVTLSCEQNLNHDAMYWYRQDPGQGLRLIYYSQIVNDFQKGDIAEGYSVSREKKESFPLTVTSAQKNPTAFYLCASSISRPRGAFFGQGTRLTVV.

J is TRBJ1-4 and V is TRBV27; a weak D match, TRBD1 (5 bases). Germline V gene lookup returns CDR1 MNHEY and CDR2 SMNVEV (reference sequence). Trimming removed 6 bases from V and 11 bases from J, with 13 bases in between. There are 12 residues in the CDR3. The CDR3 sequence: CASSLPAGKLFF. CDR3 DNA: TGTGCCAGCAGCCTCCCGGCAGGGAAACTGTTTTTT.

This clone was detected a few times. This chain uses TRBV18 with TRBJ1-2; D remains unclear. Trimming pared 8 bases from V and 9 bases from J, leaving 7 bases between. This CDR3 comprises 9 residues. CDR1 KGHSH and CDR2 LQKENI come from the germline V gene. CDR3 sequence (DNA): TGTGCCAGCCCACGATGCTACACCTTC. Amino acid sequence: CASPRCYTF.

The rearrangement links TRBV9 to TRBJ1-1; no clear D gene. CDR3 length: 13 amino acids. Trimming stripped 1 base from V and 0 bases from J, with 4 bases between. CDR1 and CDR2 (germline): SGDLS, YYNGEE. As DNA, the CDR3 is TGTGCCAGCAGCGTATTTATGAACACTGAAGCTTTCTTT. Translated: CASSVFMNTEAFF.

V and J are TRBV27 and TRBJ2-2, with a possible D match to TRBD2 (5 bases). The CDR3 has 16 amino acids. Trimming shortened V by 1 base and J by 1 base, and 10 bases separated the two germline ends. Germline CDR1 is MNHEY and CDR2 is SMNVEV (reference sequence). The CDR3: CASSLFGILNTGELFF. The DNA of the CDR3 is TGTGCCAGCAGTTTATTCGGGATCCTGAACACCGGGGAGCTGTTTTTT.

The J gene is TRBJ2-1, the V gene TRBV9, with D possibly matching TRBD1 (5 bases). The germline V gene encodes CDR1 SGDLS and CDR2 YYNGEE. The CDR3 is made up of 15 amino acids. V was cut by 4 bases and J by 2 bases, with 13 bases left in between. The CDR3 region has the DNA TGTGCCAGCAGCCGGACACCCTTCCCCTACAATGAGCAGTTCTTC. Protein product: CASSRTPFPYNEQFF.

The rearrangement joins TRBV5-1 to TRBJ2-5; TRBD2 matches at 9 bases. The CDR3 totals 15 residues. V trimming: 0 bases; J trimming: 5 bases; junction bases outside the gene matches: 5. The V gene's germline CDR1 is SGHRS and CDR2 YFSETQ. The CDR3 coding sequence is TGCGCCAGCAGCTTGGCCGGGACTAGCTTGGAGACCCAGTACTTC. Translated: CASSLAGTSLETQYF.

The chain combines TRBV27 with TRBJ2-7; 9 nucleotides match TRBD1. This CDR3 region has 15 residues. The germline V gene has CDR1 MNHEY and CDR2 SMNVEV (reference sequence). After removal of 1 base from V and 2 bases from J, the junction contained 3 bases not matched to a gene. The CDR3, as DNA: TGTGCCAGCAGTTTATACGGACAGGGGCCCTACGAGCAGTACTTC. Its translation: CASSLYGQGPYEQYF.

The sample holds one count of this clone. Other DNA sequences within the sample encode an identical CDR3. Written as DNA, the CDR3 is TGTGCCAGCAGCCCGCGGACAGGCCATGAAAAACTGTTTTTT. Its protein product is CASSPRTGHEKLFF. The rearrangement links TRBV27 to TRBJ1-4; 7 nucleotides line up with TRBD1. Germline V gene lookup returns CDR1 MNHEY and CDR2 SMNVEV (reference sequence). The CDR3 consists of 14 residues. J was trimmed by 6 bases and V by 6 bases; bases with no gene match: 7.

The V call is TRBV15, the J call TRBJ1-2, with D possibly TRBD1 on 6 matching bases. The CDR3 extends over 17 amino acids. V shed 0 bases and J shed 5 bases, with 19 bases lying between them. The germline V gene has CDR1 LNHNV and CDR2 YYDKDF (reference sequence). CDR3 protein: CATSRDLAGERGYGYTF. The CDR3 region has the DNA TGTGCCACCAGCAGAGATCTAGCGGGAGAAAGGGGGTATGGCTACACCTTC.